Shown below are 26 T cell receptor beta chains from a single sample sequenced in a study of T cells expressing NK-cell markers. From its re-call of the 5' RACE reads, TCRdb lists each CDR3 protein once, without DNA. The table lists 300,000 to 450,000 distinct CDR3 sequences. The sequenced sample consisted of blood T cells: a sorted CD56 or NKG2C T cell subset, CD4+ or CD8+ T cells, or bulk PBMC T cells (not recorded which). These receptors originate from a man between 18 and 69 years old in good health.

CDR3 loop: CASSVLLAGGYNEQFF. The chain employs TRBV5-6 and TRBJ2-1; the D gene TCRdb calls, TRBD2, cannot be checked with no DNA. This CDR3 comprises 16 residues. Germline values: CDR1 SGHDT, CDR2 YYEEEE.

This chain joins TRBV20-1 and TRBJ1-4; TCRdb's D gene call, TRBD1, goes unchecked for lack of DNA. The CDR3 runs to 16 residues. Germline-derived CDR1 and CDR2 are DFQATT and SNEGSKA (reference sequence). The CDR3 loop is CSARDWGPGANEKLFF.

The V and J genes are TRBV3-1 and TRBJ1-5. From germline, CDR1 is LGHDT and CDR2 YNNKEL (reference sequence). This CDR3 spans 13 amino acids. CDR3 sequence reads: CASSQGHLAPQHF. The whole variable domain, filled in from reference TRBV3-1 and TRBJ1-5, reads DTAVSQTPKYLVTQMGNDKSIKCEQNLGHDTMYWYKQDSKKFLKIMFSYNNKELIINETVPNRFSPKSPDKAHLNLHINSLELGDSAVYFCASSQGHLAPQHFGDGTRLSIL.

This chain connects TRBV7-8 to TRBJ2-2; the TCRdb call, TRBD2, lacks DNA for checking. Germline V CDR1 and CDR2: SGHVS, FQNEAQ. The CDR3 extends over 17 amino acids. The CDR3 here is CASSLRLAGANTGELFF. Looking up the rest from reference TRBV7-8 and TRBJ2-2 gives the full variable domain: GAGVSQSPRYKVAKRGQDVALRCDPISGHVSLFWYQQALGQGPEFLTYFQNEAQLDKSGLPSDRFFAERPEGSVSTLKIQRTQQEDSAVYLCASSLRLAGANTGELFFGEGSRLTVL.

V usage is TRBV18 and J usage is TRBJ2-7; TCRdb reports TRBD2, a call that lacks DNA to check it against. CDR3 length: 13 residues. CDR1 and CDR2 from the germline V gene are KGHSH and LQKENI. The CDR3 here is CASSPFTSNEQYF. Filled out from reference TRBV18 and TRBJ2-7, the complete variable domain reads NAGVMQNPRHLVRRRGQEARLRCSPMKGHSHVYWYRQLPEEGLKFMVYLQKENIIDESGMPKERFSAEFPKEGPSILRIQQVVRGDSAAYFCASSPFTSNEQYFGPGTRLTVT.

V usage is TRBV6-1 and J usage is TRBJ1-5; TCRdb outputs TRBD1, but without DNA this stays unchecked. The CDR3 is 16 residues long. The V gene's germline CDR1 is MNHNS and CDR2 SASEGT. The CDR3 spells CASSPGTGAVNQPQHF.

The V and J genes are TRBV6-5 and TRBJ2-7; TCRdb picks TRBD1, but there is no DNA to check that call. The CDR3 runs to 14 residues. Germline V gene lookup returns CDR1 MNHEY and CDR2 SVGAGI. The CDR3 region is CASSYGPGSPKQYF.

The V and J genes are TRBV3-1 and TRBJ2-7; there is no DNA to check the TCRdb D call of TRBD2. The CDR3 runs 14 residues. CDR1 is LGHDT and CDR2 is YNNKEL in the germline V gene (reference sequence). CDR3 in amino acids: CASNFGGGLYEQYF.

V is TRBV5-1 and J is TRBJ1-1; TCRdb gives TRBD1 as the D gene, but with no DNA this cannot be confirmed. Germline assignment: CDR1 SGHRS and CDR2 YFSETQ. This CDR3 has 19 amino acids. CDR3 sequence reads: CASDLGPGQGAIGSTEAFF.

The CDR3 loop is CAWRSWQGAEKLFF. The rearrangement links TRBV30 to TRBJ1-4; TCRdb picks TRBD1, but there is no DNA to check that call. The V gene's germline CDR1 is GTSNPN and CDR2 SVGIG (reference sequence). The CDR3 is 14 residues long.

The chain employs TRBV6-2 or TRBV6-3 and TRBJ2-7; no DNA is available, so the TRBD2 call from TCRdb remains unchecked. Germline V lookup: CDR1 MNHEY, CDR2 SVGEGT. The CDR3 extends over 14 amino acids. CDR3 in amino acids: CASSYPGLSYEQYF.

The chain employs TRBV6-6 and TRBJ1-6. The CDR3 has 13 amino acids. Germline CDR1 MNHNY, CDR2 SVGAGI (reference sequence). CDR3 residues: CASTAADNSPLHF.

The gene calls are TRBV5-6 and TRBJ1-2. The CDR3 has 15 amino acids. Germline CDR1 and CDR2: SGHDT and YYEEEE. CDR3 region: CASSFTGVYIYGYTF.

This chain joins TRBV6-2 or TRBV6-3 and TRBJ2-2; TCRdb picks TRBD2, but there is no DNA to check that call. CDR1 and CDR2 (germline): MNHEY, SVGEGT. The CDR3 loop spans 18 amino acids. This CDR3 reads CASSYSRGLALMAGELFF.

V gene TRBV11-2 combines with J gene TRBJ2-7. This CDR3 comprises 14 residues. Germline assignment: CDR1 SGHAT and CDR2 FQNNGV. CDR3 protein: CASSLAVPRDEQYF.

This chain links TRBV3-1 with TRBJ2-1; TCRdb proposes TRBD1, but this gene call is untestable without DNA. There are 15 residues in the CDR3. From germline, CDR1 is LGHDT and CDR2 YNNKEL (reference sequence). CDR3 sequence: CASSPGGGNLNEQFF.

The CDR3 sequence is CASLRSQGETQYF. The chain couples TRBV2 to TRBJ2-5; TCRdb returns TRBD1, unconfirmable since there is no DNA. Germline values: CDR1 SNHLY, CDR2 FYNNEI. This CDR3 region has 13 residues.

The chain carries TRBV6-1 and TRBJ2-3; no DNA is available, so the TRBD1 call from TCRdb remains unchecked. This CDR3 region has 14 residues. Germline CDR1 and CDR2: MNHNS and SASEGT. CDR3 amino acids: CASSERAGWDTQYF.

The genes are TRBV7-2 and TRBJ2-3. Germline V CDR1 and CDR2: SGHTA, FQGNSA. The CDR3 contains 16 residues. This chain's CDR3 is CASSTRRRISTDTQYF.

V and J are TRBV28 and TRBJ1-5; TCRdb designates TRBD1, a call that cannot be tested without DNA. CDR3 length: 15 residues. Germline V gene sequence: CDR1 MDHEN, CDR2 SYDVKM. The CDR3 loop reads CASSRNRGGNQPQHF.

This sequence joins TRBV18 and TRBJ1-2; TCRdb indicates TRBD1, and absent DNA this call remains unverified. CDR1 KGHSH and CDR2 LQKENI come from the germline V gene. This CDR3 comprises 16 residues. CDR3 residues: CASSPARTPTDYGYTF.

The rearrangement joins TRBV18 to TRBJ1-3. The CDR3 runs to 15 residues. Germline-derived CDR1 and CDR2 are KGHSH and LQKENI. CDR3 sequence: CASSSTSSSGNTIYF.

The CDR3 spells CASSAAGRSTPGELFF. The chain has TRBV5-1 and TRBJ2-2; TCRdb returns TRBD2, unconfirmable since there is no DNA. Germline CDR1 SGHRS, CDR2 YFSETQ. This CDR3 is built from 16 residues.

The V and J genes are TRBV13 and TRBJ2-7; TCRdb's D gene call, TRBD1, goes unchecked for lack of DNA. This CDR3 is 14 amino acids long. Germline V gives CDR1 PRHDT, CDR2 FYEKMQ (reference sequence). The CDR3 loop is CASSVGTVTYEQYF.

The chain carries TRBV14 and TRBJ2-7; TCRdb designates TRBD1, a call that cannot be tested without DNA. The CDR3 spans 16 residues. The germline V gene has CDR1 SGHDN and CDR2 FVKESK. Here the CDR3 reads CASSQETGTTSYEQYF.

This chain links TRBV6-5 with TRBJ1-6. The CDR3 is made up of 15 amino acids. Germline V gene sequence: CDR1 MNHEY, CDR2 SVGAGI. CDR3: CASSYSLPKSSPLHF.